The entry that follows covers one T cell receptor (beta chain) sequence. No antigen is known for it. The record has no base qualities; no much larger clone is one base away. The Qiagen DNeasy kit was used to extract genomic DNA from unsorted PBMCs and from the negatively selected CD4+ and CD8+ fractions. Using primers that anneal to V and J segments, immunoSEQ multiplex PCR amplified the TCR beta CDR3 regions. Amplification bias was minimized using a synthetic immune receptor repertoire, and residual bias was removed computationally after sequencing. As for the authors' bioinformatics: Custom Python scripts were used to quantify repertoire diversity as the Shannon entropy index. Unsorted, CD4+ and CD8+ repertoires were analyzed separately, except in combined analyses where CD4+ and CD8+ sequences were merged in silico. Clonal expansion was defined as at least a 2-fold frequency increase after treatment relative to C1D1, with a pseudocount of 0.5 for undetected baseline clones. Singleton clones were defined as clones with 0 or 1 copy at C1D1, and non-singleton clones were defined as clones with 2 or more copies. Clones expanded in unsorted samples were annotated as CD4+, CD8+ or unknown by matching protein sequences in sorted samples from the same patient. Wilcoxon tests on paired samples were used to test diversity changes from C1D1 to C4D1. The table comes from immuneACCESS by way of TCRdb, which keeps in-frame sequences with V and J called. Part of the clones is missing from these tables; in studies checked, under half for an unresolved V gene and the rest for unknown reasons. V, J and clone size derive from that table, while D and trimming were established from the DNA sequence. Across this sample there are some 95,000 clones, with 75% to 95% seen only once. The ten largest clones add up to approximately 2.9% of the sample.

This entry belongs to a study of PD-1 blockade in classical Hodgkin lymphoma (dated by TCRdb to about 2020). Some background on the complete study: Nivolumab dosing was 3 mg/kg intravenously every 2 weeks, continuing until either disease progression or unacceptable toxicity. To define a peripheral blood immune signature of response to PD-1 blockade in classical Hodgkin lymphoma, the study combined TCR beta sequencing with CyTOF.

General conclusions and limits of the study: Only a single clinical trial cohort was studied, and what caused the repertoire differences, possibly disease activity or prior therapy, remained undefined. Baseline diversity similar to that of newly diagnosed patients was observed in trial patients achieving complete response, whereas significantly lower diversity was observed in partial responders and progressors. A significant rise by C4D1 was seen in CD4+ but not CD8+ TCR diversity (p=0.0027 vs p=0.16), with the rise being most apparent in complete responders (p=0.02). Lower diversity was seen in patients whose nivolumab began less than 1 year after ASCT, and these patients were left out of later analyses so that immune reconstitution would not confound the results. Newly diagnosed patients were reported to have lower baseline TCR diversity than healthy donors, and relapsed/refractory patients were reported to have lower baseline TCR diversity still.

The time point label here, explained by the study, means: cycle 4 day 1 (C4D1), after more than five weeks of nivolumab. Every trial patient had relapsed after autologous stem cell transplantation, and cohorts A, B and C differed in prior brentuximab vedotin exposure. The trial cohort comprised 60 or so patients with relapsed/refractory classical Hodgkin lymphoma whose best overall responses were complete response, partial response or progressive disease. Trial patients were treated with single-agent nivolumab in the multi-cohort phase II CheckMate 205 trial. An independent review committee assessed best overall response by applying the 2007 International Working Group response criteria. Trial PBMCs were obtained immediately prior to nivolumab initiation (C1D1) and on therapy at cycle 2 day 1 and cycle 4 day 1. After peripheral blood was drawn into 8 mL Vacutainer Cell Preparation Tubes, PBMCs were isolated by centrifugation and then cryopreserved.

The sequence derives from a human donor with classical Hodgkin lymphoma. This specimen was peripheral blood mononuclear cells (PBMCs), taken before the fourth cycle of nivolumab.

This receptor has the CDR3 CATAIRDEQFF. The sequence in DNA is TGTGCCACCGCGATTAGGGATGAGCAGTTCTTC. The chain joins TRBV7-2 to TRBJ2-1, with the D gene uncertain. The germline ends are 12 bases apart after V is trimmed by 10 bases and J by 8 bases. The CDR3 sequence holds 11 residues, the cysteine and phenylalanine included. The retained sequence is limited to the CDR3, 33 bases, with the frame set at the first base. According to the germline V gene, CDR1 reads SGHTA and CDR2 reads FQGNSA. The entire variable domain, with the stretches around the CDR3 drawn from the reference TRBV7-2 and TRBJ2-1 proteins, is GAGVSQSPSNKVTEKGKDVELRCDPISGHTALYWYRQSLGQGLEFLIYFQGNSAPDKSGLPSDRFSAERTGGSVSTLTIQRTQQEDSAVYLCATAIRDEQFFGPGTRLTVL.